The sequence of this T cell receptor beta chain was determined in a study of shared clonotypes between healthy human individuals. Study information: Each donor's CD4 naive and CD4 memory cells filled three plates apiece, CD8 naive two, and CD8 memory one.

Study-wide results and limits: Limitation of the genetic and exposure-history diversity represented came from the few donors.

Trimming took 1 base from V and 1 from J, leaving 14 bases between them. Per the germline V gene, CDR1 is SGHAT and CDR2 is FQNNGV. CDR3 length equals 16 residues. The genomic DNA of each subset was split evenly across several immunoSEQ plates. Sorted-subset replicate PCRs used about 200 ng DNA, approximately 33,000 T cell genomes. Some clones are missing from TCRdb's copy, which holds only in-frame ones; the method was immunoSEQ multiplex PCR. Of fewer than 200,000 clones listed, over 50% were seen once; the top ten hold 10%. Note on this clone: Antigen specificity is unknown.

This receptor was taken from a man aged 25 to 45 in good health. The sample was memory CD4+ T cells sorted from blood. The subset here: CD45RA-negative fraction. V usage is TRBV11-2 and J usage is TRBJ2-7; D remains unclear. CDR3 coding DNA: TGTGCCAGCAGCTTAGGGGCTAGTCCCGTGTCCTACGAGCAGTACTTC. Its protein product is CASSLGASPVSYEQYF.